The next 5 T cell receptor beta chains were all read from a single sample in a study of Ad26.COV2.S vaccination and SARS-CoV-2 variants. Indicated treatment: around 19 received Ad26.COV2.S at low or high dose, single or two shots; 5 received placebo; per-sample allocation not given. At day 63 after the first vaccine or placebo injection, samples were drawn. Sequencing used immunoSEQ multiplex PCR; TCRdb keeps in-frame clones, though not all of them. The table has 350,000 to 500,000 clones, about 90% seen once. The input for sequencing was peripheral blood, taken in a trial of Ad26.COV2.S vaccine versus placebo. The source is a person between 18 and 65 years old who received the Ad26.COV2.S COVID-19 vaccine or a placebo.

The V and J genes are TRBV29-1 and TRBJ2-3, with 8 bases aligning to TRBD1. The V segment lost 6 bases and the J segment 2 bases; nucleotides outside the gene matches: 7. The CDR3 has 14 amino acids. The germline V gene encodes CDR1 SQVTM and CDR2 ANQGSEA. CDR3 residues: CSVGPRGPTDTQYF. CDR3 coding DNA: TGCAGCGTCGGCCCCAGGGGGCCCACAGATACGCAGTATTTT.

The table lists this clone with a count of one. The chain recombines TRBV4-2 with TRBJ2-7; D call uncertain. This CDR3 is built from 15 residues. The ends were cut back, 2 bases at V and 4 bases at J, with 15 bases in the middle. Germline V gene data show CDR1 as LGHNA and CDR2 as YNFKEQ. CDR3 bases: TGTGCCAGCAGCCAATCATCCCAGCTACCTTACGAGCAGTACTTC. Its translation: CASSQSSQLPYEQYF.

V gene TRBV24-1 combines with J gene TRBJ2-1; perhaps TRBD1 as D (6 bases). Germline-derived CDR1 and CDR2 are KGHDR and SFDVKD. Trimming stripped 3 bases from V and 2 bases from J, with 7 bases between. This CDR3 is 14 amino acids long. The CDR3 is CATSDPGAYNEQFF. The CDR3, as DNA: TGTGCCACCAGTGATCCAGGGGCCTACAATGAGCAGTTCTTC.

V and J are TRBV20-1 and TRBJ1-6, with unresolved D. This CDR3 spans 13 amino acids. CDR1 and CDR2 from the germline V gene are DFQATT and SNEGSKA (reference sequence). Trimming removed 3 bases at V and 7 bases at J, with 10 bases between. CDR3 loop: CSASQFLNSPLHF. CDR3 coding DNA: TGCAGTGCTAGTCAGTTTCTAAATTCACCCCTCCACTTT.

This clone was observed once. V is TRBV7-8 and J is TRBJ2-5; D possibly corresponds to TRBD1 (5 bases). Germline V gene sequence: CDR1 SGHVS, CDR2 FQNEAQ. V shed 3 bases and J shed 2 bases, with 10 bases lying between them. CDR3 length equals 14 residues. The chain's CDR3 is CASSLTDRQETQYF. CDR3 DNA: TGTGCCAGCAGCTTGACCGACAGACAAGAGACCCAGTACTTC.